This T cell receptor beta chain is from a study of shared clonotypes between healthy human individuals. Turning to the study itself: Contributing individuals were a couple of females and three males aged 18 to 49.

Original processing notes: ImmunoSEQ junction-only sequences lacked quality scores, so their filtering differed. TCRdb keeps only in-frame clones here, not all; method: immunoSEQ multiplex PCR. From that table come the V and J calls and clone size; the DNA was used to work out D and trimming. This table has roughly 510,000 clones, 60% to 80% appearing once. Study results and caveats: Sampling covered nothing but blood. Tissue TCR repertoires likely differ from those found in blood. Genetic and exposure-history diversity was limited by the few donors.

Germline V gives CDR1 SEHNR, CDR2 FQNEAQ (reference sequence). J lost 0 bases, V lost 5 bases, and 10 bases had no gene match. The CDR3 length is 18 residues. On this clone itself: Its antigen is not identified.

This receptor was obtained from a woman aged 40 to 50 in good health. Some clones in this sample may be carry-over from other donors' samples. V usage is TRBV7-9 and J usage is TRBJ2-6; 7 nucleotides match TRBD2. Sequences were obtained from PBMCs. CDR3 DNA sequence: TGTGCCAGCAGCCCATCCAGAGGGAGGGCCTCTGGGGCCAACGTCCTGACTTTC. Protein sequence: CASSPSRGRASGANVLTF.